Listed below are T cell receptor beta chains from one sample, sequenced in a study of early T cells in non-severe SARS-CoV-2 infection. TCRdb recomputed calls from the 5' RACE reads with MiXCR, one row per CDR3 protein. The sample lists about 77,000 distinct CDR3 sequences, 16% seen once, with about 3.1% in the top ten. Sequences were obtained from whole blood. The receptors were gathered from an adult who was a healthcare worker with PCR-confirmed SARS-CoV-2 infection or an uninfected control (not recorded which). Each CDR3 is given with its conserved first and last residue.

v_gene	j_gene	CDR3aa
TRBV29-1	TRBJ1-5	CSVRQDGNQPQHF
TRBV2	TRBJ2-3	CASSASGRAPSTQYF
TRBV27	TRBJ2-3	CASSLKGSGTDTQYF
TRBV4-1	TRBJ2-1	CASSQFRGGADNEQFF
TRBV10-1	TRBJ2-3	CASSESTGLPGDTQYF
TRBV30	TRBJ2-3	CAWSQPTGGGSDTQYF
TRBV11-2	TRBJ2-1	CASSRVGWQKVLSSYNEQFF
TRBV6-6	TRBJ1-6	CASRPGQGNSPLHF
TRBV7-2	TRBJ2-7	CASSSYGTGALYF
TRBV4-1	TRBJ2-3	CASSQDPGPGEDTQYF
TRBV2	TRBJ2-7	CASRGQLYEQYF
TRBV6-6	TRBJ2-1	CASSLGQGAKNEQFF
TRBV7-9	TRBJ1-4	CASSTRGTNEKLFF
TRBV20-1	TRBJ2-7	CSARDRGREYEQYF
TRBV3-1	TRBJ2-1	CASSLRRYNEQFF
TRBV30	TRBJ1-2	CAWKTGVYGYTF
TRBV13	TRBJ2-7	CASSLAGGRYEQYF
TRBV10-3	TRBJ2-1	CAITSDRDAYNEQFF
TRBV5-4	TRBJ1-1	CASSDGVLLNTEAFF
TRBV4-1	TRBJ1-1	CASSQGVTKDSEAFF
TRBV29-1	TRBJ2-1	CSALPGLALDEQFF
TRBV30	TRBJ2-2	CAWDGGQGATGELFF
TRBV11-2	TRBJ2-1	CASSSGLAWLNEQFF
TRBV7-2	TRBJ1-1	CASSLVGQALYTEAFF
TRBV12-3/TRBV12-4	TRBJ2-1	CASSFDSPPRNEQFF
TRBV18	TRBJ1-5	CASSPGRGQPQHF
TRBV28	TRBJ1-5	CASNLEGLGGLPQHF
TRBV10-2	TRBJ2-3	CASSPVAGEESDTQYF
TRBV18	TRBJ1-5	CASSLGTGGKQPQHF
TRBV11-2	TRBJ2-1	CASSSLFGGNEQFF
TRBV12-3/TRBV12-4	TRBJ2-2	CASSLLAGVGAGELFF
TRBV19	TRBJ2-7	CASSLSGGQGNYEQYF